One and the same sample provided the 17 T cell receptor beta chains below, sequenced in a study of T cell repertoires in cytomegalovirus infection. TCRdb re-called the reads with MiXCR, one entry per CDR3 protein. The profile shows under 850,000 distinct CDR3 sequences, 30% to 40% of them singletons. Antigen specificity for these receptors is unknown. This specimen was cultured PBMCs, taken from culture after CMV antigen stimulation. The source is a human donor in good health (CMV status not recorded). Some clones in this sample may be carry-over from other donors' samples.

The rearrangement joins TRBV4-1 to TRBJ2-3; D possibly corresponds to TRBD1 (5 bases). Germline V gives CDR1 MGHRA, CDR2 YSYEKL. This CDR3 has 16 residues. V was trimmed by 1 base and J by 0 bases, leaving 11 bases between them. CDR3 residues: CASSQVSGFSTDTQYF. For the CDR3, the DNA is TGCGCCAGCAGCCAAGTTTCAGGGTTCAGCACAGATACGCAGTATTTT.

V gene TRBV5-4 combines with J gene TRBJ1-2, with unresolved D. Germline assignment: CDR1 SGHNT and CDR2 YYREEE (reference sequence). The V end was cut by 0 bases, the J end by 6 bases, with 3 bases between. This CDR3 has 11 residues. The CDR3 DNA is TGTGCCAGCAGCTTGGCCAATGGCTACACCTTC. It yields the protein CASSLANGYTF.

With regard to this clonotype: The junction and the germline gene differ at one end; a read error may be behind it. This chain joins TRBV4-2 and TRBJ1-6; D ambiguous. CDR3 length: 12 amino acids. Germline lookup yields CDR1 LGHNA and CDR2 YNFKEQ. This CDR3 is CASSHPKEPFHF. In DNA form, the CDR3 reads TGTGCCAGCAGCCACCCCAAGGAACCCTTCCACTTT.

This clonotype was seen more than once but under ten times. The chain is built from TRBV7-8 and TRBJ1-3; no clear D gene. Trimming took 0 bases from V and 0 from J, leaving 9 bases between them. Germline CDR1 SGHVS, CDR2 FQNEAQ. The CDR3 spans 16 residues. CDR3 region: CASSLAIQTSGNTIYF. The CDR3 DNA is TGTGCCAGCAGCTTAGCGATCCAGACCTCTGGAAACACCATATATTTT.

This clonotype was observed a single time. This chain joins TRBV7-9 and TRBJ2-7, with a weak D call TRBD2 (5 bases). Germline V CDR1 and CDR2: SEHNR, FQNEAQ (reference sequence). The CDR3 totals 12 residues. V shed 2 bases and J shed 6 bases, with 8 bases lying between them. CDR3 DNA sequence: TGTGCCAGCAGCTTAAGTCGGGGCGAGCAGTACTTC. Its translation: CASSLSRGEQYF.

The gene calls are TRBV12-3 or TRBV12-4 and TRBJ1-4, with D hard to call. This CDR3 region has 14 residues. V lost 5 bases to trimming and J lost 7 bases, with 14 bases between them. The CDR3 is CASSPQQGGEKLFF. The CDR3 DNA is TGTGCCAGCAGTCCACAACAAGGCGGTGAAAAACTGTTTTTT.

This clonotype showed up just a few times. The V call is TRBV19, the J call TRBJ1-5; a weak D match, TRBD1 (5 bases). From germline, CDR1 is LNHDA and CDR2 SQIVND (reference sequence). Trimming shortened V by 4 bases and J by 7 bases, and 17 bases separated the two germline ends. This CDR3 is 15 amino acids long. The CDR3 loop reads CASSTFVAGRQPQHF. The CDR3 bases are TGTGCCAGTAGTACTTTCGTGGCAGGGAGGCAGCCCCAGCATTTT.

The chain uses TRBV2 and TRBJ2-2; TRBD1 matches 7 bases. The CDR3 covers 14 residues. V lost 8 bases and J lost 0; bases outside the gene matches: 3. From germline, CDR1 is SNHLY and CDR2 FYNNEI. The CDR3 reads CASRQGTNTGELFF. DNA of the CDR3: TGTGCCAGCCGACAGGGTACGAACACCGGGGAGCTGTTTTTT.

CDR3: CASSSGIDTDTQYF. The CDR3 DNA follows: TGTGCCAGCAGTTCCGGGATAGACACAGATACGCAGTATTTT. The chain employs TRBV12-3 or TRBV12-4 and TRBJ2-3, with D tentatively TRBD2 (5 bases). This CDR3 is 14 amino acids long. Trimming shortened V by 4 bases and J by 2 bases, and 10 bases separated the two germline ends.

This clonotype was counted between two and nine times. The genes are TRBV19 and TRBJ2-3; TRBD2 matches at 11 bases. Germline CDR1 is LNHDA and CDR2 is SQIVND (reference sequence). The length of the CDR3 is 16 residues. Germline trimming cut 3 bases from V and 5 bases from J; bases unmatched to any gene: 7. Written as DNA, the CDR3 is TGTGCCAGTAGTATCCCCGCCGGGACTAGCGGAGATACGCAGTATTTT. This codes for CASSIPAGTSGDTQYF.

Only one count was recorded for this clonotype. This could be a read error, since a much larger clone is one nucleotide away. This sequence joins TRBV7-2 and TRBJ1-3; 9 nucleotides match TRBD1. The CDR3 runs 14 residues. The germline gives CDR1 SGHTA, CDR2 FQGNSA. The J segment lost 8 bases and the V segment lost 5 bases, leaving 7 bases of the junction unmatched. In DNA form, the CDR3 reads TGTGCCAGCAGCATCCGGGACAGGGACGACACCATATATTTT. Its translation: CASSIRDRDDTIYF.

This rearrangement joins TRBV20-1 to TRBJ1-6; 7 bases fit TRBD1. The germline CDR1 and CDR2 sequences are DFQATT and SNEGSKA (reference sequence). This CDR3 is 15 amino acids long. V lost 2 bases, J lost 5 bases, and 6 bases stayed unmatched. The CDR3: CSARYMTGNNSPLHF. CDR3 coding DNA: TGCAGTGCTAGATATATGACAGGGAATAATTCACCCCTCCACTTT.

The gene calls are TRBV7-2 and TRBJ2-7, with a weak D call TRBD2 (6 bases). This CDR3 comprises 15 residues. In germline, CDR1 is SGHTA, CDR2 FQGNSA. V was trimmed by 5 bases and J by 4 bases, leaving 18 bases between them. CDR3 residues: CASSNPGTWWYEQYF. CDR3 nucleotide sequence: TGTGCCAGCAGCAACCCGGGGACTTGGTGGTACGAGCAGTACTTC.

The chain uses TRBV7-6 and TRBJ2-1; the D gene is possibly TRBD2 (5 bases). Germline V gene lookup returns CDR1 SGHVS and CDR2 FNYEAQ. Deletions cut 1 base from V and 9 bases from J, with 13 bases between. The CDR3 length is 14 residues. CDR3 bases: TGTGCCAGCAGCTTAGGGGCCCGGGGTTTTGAGCAGTTCTTC. It codes for CASSLGARGFEQFF.

The sample holds a few counts of this clonotype. V gene TRBV28 combines with J gene TRBJ2-1; 9 positions agree with TRBD2. The CDR3 runs 16 residues. Germline V gene lookup returns CDR1 MDHEN and CDR2 SYDVKM. V lost 7 bases to trimming and J lost 5 bases; unmatched junction nucleotides: 12. The CDR3 bases are TGTGCCAGCATCCCTGCGGGAGGGCCGAGAAACAATGAGCAGTTCTTC. Its protein is CASIPAGGPRNNEQFF. The full variable domain, completed using reference TRBV28 and TRBJ2-1, is DVKVTQSSRYLVKRTGEKVFLECVQDMDHENMFWYRQDPGLGLRLIYFSYDVKMKEKGDIPEGYSVSREKKERFSLILESASTNQTSMYLCASIPAGGPRNNEQFFGPGTRLTVL.

The chain joins TRBV5-1 to TRBJ2-3, with 14 bases that match TRBD2. The CDR3 sequence is 19 residues long. Germline V gene data show CDR1 as SGHRS and CDR2 as YFSETQ. Trimming removed 3 bases from V and 2 bases from J; junction bases left unmatched: 11. Written as DNA, the CDR3 is TGCGCCAGCAGCTCAGGACTAGCGGGGGGCGCACTCTTCACAGATACGCAGTATTTT. Its protein is CASSSGLAGGALFTDTQYF. The full variable domain, its missing parts supplied by reference TRBV5-1 and TRBJ2-3, is KAGVTQTPRYLIKTRGQQVTLSCSPISGHRSVSWYQQTPGQGLQFLFEYFSETQRNKGNFPGRFSGRQFSNSRSEMNVSTLELGDSALYLCASSSGLAGGALFTDTQYFGPGTRLTVL.

This clonotype has ten or more counts. The chain recombines TRBV19 with TRBJ1-1, with D possibly being TRBD1 (5 bases). The CDR3 runs 12 residues. Trimming cost V 8 bases and J 8 bases, with 15 bases left between them. CDR1 and CDR2 from the germline V gene are LNHDA and SQIVND (reference sequence). The CDR3: CASSGWGFEAFF. The DNA of the CDR3 is TGTGCCAGTTCAGGTTGGGGCTTCGAAGCTTTCTTT.